One and the same sample provided the 6 T cell receptor beta chains below, sequenced in a study of T cells in Graves' hyperthyroidism and ophthalmopathy. RNA transcripts gave rise to amplified TCR beta CDR3 regions. The TCR CDR3 was amplified in a first-round RT-PCR using the HTBI primer set. TCRdb analysed the multiplex PCR reads with MiXCR anew, one entry per CDR3 protein. Of a few hundred thousand distinct CDR3 sequences listed, less than 25% are singletons. The source material was blood. The receptors shown here come from a man aged 18 to 35 with Graves' hyperthyroidism.

V is TRBV10-3 and J is TRBJ2-7, with D perhaps TRBD1 (5 bases). The length of the CDR3 is 15 residues. Deletions cut 0 bases from V and 2 bases from J, with 11 bases between. Germline V gene sequence: CDR1 ENHRY, CDR2 SYGVKD. CDR3 DNA: TGTGCCATCAGTGAGTCGCAGCAGGACACCTACGAGCAGTACTTC. This translates into CAISESQQDTYEQYF.

The chain couples TRBV5-1 to TRBJ2-7; possibly TRBD1 for D (5 bases). CDR1 and CDR2 (germline): SGHRS, YFSETQ. The length of the CDR3 is 15 residues. With 4 bases removed from V and 2 bases from J, the gap between germline ends came to 16 bases. The CDR3 sequence is CASSGGPDSAYEQYF. DNA of the CDR3: TGCGCCAGCAGCGGCGGACCTGACAGCGCCTACGAGCAGTACTTC.

This clonotype was seen at least ten times. V and J are TRBV29-1 and TRBJ1-3; D gene ambiguous. V was shortened by 1 base and J by 0 bases, with 10 bases between the two germline ends. Looked up from germline, CDR1 is SQVTM and CDR2 is ANQGSEA. This CDR3 contains 15 residues. Here the CDR3 reads CSVEGPGLSGNTIYF. DNA of the CDR3: TGCAGCGTTGAAGGTCCGGGCCTCTCTGGAAACACCATATATTTT. The full variable domain, in which reference TRBV29-1 and TRBJ1-3 provide the parts outside the CDR3, is SAVISQKPSRDICQRGTSLTIQCQVDSQVTMMFWYRQQPGQSLTLIATANQGSEATYESGFVIDKFPISRPNLTFSTLTVSNMSPEDSSIYLCSVEGPGLSGNTIYFGEGSWLTVV.

The sample holds many counts of this clonotype. V gene TRBV28 combines with J gene TRBJ1-1; a possible D gene is TRBD1 (5 bases). CDR1 MDHEN and CDR2 SYDVKM come from the germline V gene. Trimming removed 6 bases at V and 0 bases at J, with 14 bases between. The CDR3 runs to 15 residues. The CDR3: CASRPIRVLNTEAFF. CDR3 nucleotide sequence: TGTGCCAGCAGACCTATCAGGGTGCTGAACACTGAAGCTTTCTTT.

This clonotype was seen repeatedly, ten times or more. The chain is built from TRBV12-5 and TRBJ2-1, with unresolved D. V was pared by 0 bases and J by 7 bases, with 4 bases between. Germline lookup yields CDR1 LGHNT and CDR2 FRNRAP. This CDR3 contains 12 residues. DNA for the CDR3: TGTGCTAGTGGTTTGGTTGGGAATGAGCAGTTCTTC. Translated, it gives CASGLVGNEQFF. The entire variable domain, with the rest obtained from reference TRBV12-5 and TRBJ2-1, is as follows: DARVTQTPRHKVTEMGQEVTMRCQPILGHNTVFWYRQTMMQGLELLAYFRNRAPLDDSGMPKDRFSAEMPDATLATLKIQPSEPRDSAVYFCASGLVGNEQFFGPGTRLTVL.

CDR3 DNA sequence: TGCGCCAGCAGCCAAGATTGGGTCTCTGAAGCTTTCTTT. This codes for CASSQDWVSEAFF. J is TRBJ1-1 and V is TRBV4-1; D gene unclear. The V end was cut by 0 bases, the J end by 6 bases, with 8 bases between. Germline lookup yields CDR1 MGHRA and CDR2 YSYEKL. This CDR3 is 13 amino acids long.